Listed below are T cell receptor beta chains from one sample, sequenced in a study of persistence of HIV-infected CD4 T cells. The antigens for these receptors are not known. Some clones are missing from TCRdb's copy, which holds only in-frame ones; the method was immunoSEQ multiplex PCR. The sample records under 50,000 clones, over 80% being singletons. The sample was CD4+ T cells sorted from PBMCs after roughly 20-hour stimulation, taken from a patient who received antiretroviral therapy. The receptors come from an adult woman with HIV who was CMV-seropositive. Both conserved end residues are part of each CDR3. D genes are given only for firm matches. Clone sizes are given selectively: once, few, many, or a class where the clone is expanded.

j_call clone_size d_call v_call cdr3_nt cdr3_aa
TRBJ2-7 - TRBD1 TRBV20-1 TGCAGTGCTAAATTCGGGACAGGGATGTACTTC CSAKFGTGMYF
TRBJ1-2 - TRBD1 TRBV7-8 TGTGCCAGCAGCACCCAGGGGGCATATGGCTACACCTTC CASSTQGAYGYTF
TRBJ2-7 - - TRBV27 TGTGCCAGCAGTTCTAGGAACGAGCAGTACTTC CASSSRNEQYF
TRBJ1-2 - - TRBV6-6 TGTGCCTACCGGCAGGACTATGGCTACACCTTC CAYRQDYGYTF
TRBJ1-1 once TRBD1 TRBV6-2/TRBV6-3 TGTGCCAGCAGTTATTCGGACAGGGGGCGATTATGGGACACTGAAGCTTTCTTT CASSYSDRGRLWDTEAFF
TRBJ2-5 - TRBD2 TRBV10-3 TGTGCCATCAGTGGACTAGCGGGAAAAGAGACCCAGTACTTC CAISGLAGKETQYF
TRBJ2-3 - - TRBV5-4 TGTGCCAGCAGCTTGTCCGCAGATACGCAGTATTTT CASSLSADTQYF
TRBJ1-6 - TRBD1 TRBV7-2 TGTGCCAGCAGCCCAGGGGGGGGCCGGAGGTATAATTCACCCCTCCACTTT CASSPGGGRRYNSPLHF
TRBJ2-7 - TRBD1 TRBV29-1 TGCAGCGTTGGACAGGGGAGGTCCTACGAGCAGTACTTC CSVGQGRSYEQYF
TRBJ1-2 once - TRBV5-1 TGCGCCAGCAGCAGGGCCACAGGGAGAGATGGCTACACCTTC CASSRATGRDGYTF
TRBJ1-3 once TRBD1 TRBV7-9 TGTGCCAGCAGCTTCGACAGGGCCTCTGGAAACACCATATATTTT CASSFDRASGNTIYF
TRBJ1-4 - - TRBV15 TGTGCCACCGGACGCCAGGGCAATGAAAAACTGTTTTTT CATGRQGNEKLFF
TRBJ1-3 - - TRBV11-3 TGTGCCAGCAGCTCGGACTCCCGGCCTGGAAACACCATATATTTT CASSSDSRPGNTIYF
TRBJ2-1 - TRBD2 TRBV7-8 TGTGCCAGCCAGTCTATAGCCGGGAGGTCTTCAGATGAGCAGTTCTTC CASQSIAGRSSDEQFF
TRBJ1-1 once - TRBV25-1 TGTGCCAGCAGCACCTCGTACACTGAAGCTTTCTTT CASSTSYTEAFF
TRBJ1-2 - - TRBV5-1 TGCGCCAGCAGCTGGGGCGCAACAGCTAACTATGGCTACACCTTC CASSWGATANYGYTF
TRBJ2-1 - TRBD1 TRBV2 TGTGCCAGCAGTGAAGCGACAGGGGGAAATGAGCAGTTCTTC CASSEATGGNEQFF
TRBJ2-7 - - TRBV9 TGTGCCAGCAGCGTAGACCAGAGCTCCTACGAGCAGTACTTC CASSVDQSSYEQYF
TRBJ1-1 - TRBD1 TRBV12-5 TGTGCTAGTGGCAAGGGGGCCGTGATGTTCGGCACTGAAGCTTTCTTT CASGKGAVMFGTEAFF
TRBJ2-6 - - TRBV6-5 TGTGCCAGCAGTTACCAGAACTCTGGGGCCAACGTCCTGACTTTC CASSYQNSGANVLTF
TRBJ2-7 - - TRBV28 TGTGCCAGCGTAGGCAGGGGGGACGAGCAGTACTTC CASVGRGDEQYF
TRBJ1-5 few - TRBV18 TGTGCCAGCTCACCCGAAGGGCAGAGCAATCAGCCCCAGCATTTT CASSPEGQSNQPQHF
TRBJ2-7 - TRBD1 TRBV6-5 TGTGCCTCCAAACAGGGGGACAGCGCATCCTACGAGCAGTACTTC CASKQGDSASYEQYF